This is a list of T cell receptor beta chains from one sample in a study of blood T cell repertoires in COVID-19. Produced via immunoSEQ multiplex PCR; TCRdb's table is partial and in-frame only. Of some 140,000 clones listed, around three quarters are singletons. The sequenced sample was peripheral blood. The receptors stem from a man older than 75 with acute or convalescent COVID-19. Each CDR3 is given with its conserved first and last residue. Fields, in order: D gene, clone size, J gene, V gene, CDR3 DNA, CDR3 protein. A D gene is named only where the DNA matches it firmly. Size tells how often a clone was seen (once, few, many) or the class of an expanded clone, and some rows leave it out.

d_gene: .
abundance: .
j_gene: TRBJ1-5
v_gene: TRBV5-5
CDR3nt: TGTGCCAGCAGCTTGGGAGGGCAGGCCCGCAATCAGCCCCAGCATTTT
CDR3aa: CASSLGGQARNQPQHF

d_gene: .
abundance: .
j_gene: TRBJ2-7
v_gene: TRBV7-2
CDR3nt: TGTGCCAGCAGCTTATGGGGCGGGGTCTACGAGCAGTACTTC
CDR3aa: CASSLWGGVYEQYF

d_gene: TRBD1
abundance: few
j_gene: TRBJ2-5
v_gene: TRBV2
CDR3nt: TGTGCCAGCAGTGACCCCATGAGACAGGGGGGCCTCCAAGAGACCCAGTACTTC
CDR3aa: CASSDPMRQGGLQETQYF

d_gene: TRBD1
abundance: once
j_gene: TRBJ2-7
v_gene: TRBV4-3
CDR3nt: TGCGCCAGCAGCGCGGGACAGGGGGCGTTTAGGCAGTACTTC
CDR3aa: CASSAGQGAFRQYF

d_gene: TRBD1
abundance: .
j_gene: TRBJ1-5
v_gene: TRBV10-3
CDR3nt: TGTGCCATCAGTGAGGGACAGGGGGCGATTGGCAATCAGCCCCAGCATTTT
CDR3aa: CAISEGQGAIGNQPQHF

d_gene: .
abundance: .
j_gene: TRBJ2-1
v_gene: TRBV11-3
CDR3nt: TGTGCCAGCAGCTTAGCCAACAGGGATGAGCAGTTCTTC
CDR3aa: CASSLANRDEQFF

d_gene: .
abundance: .
j_gene: TRBJ1-1
v_gene: TRBV2
CDR3nt: TGTGCCAGCAGTGGCGACACCTGGAACGCTGAAGCTTTCTTT
CDR3aa: CASSGDTWNAEAFF

d_gene: .
abundance: .
j_gene: TRBJ1-4
v_gene: TRBV7-2
CDR3nt: TGTGCCAGCAGCCAAGACCGGGTGAATGAAAAACTGTTTTTT
CDR3aa: CASSQDRVNEKLFF

d_gene: .
abundance: .
j_gene: TRBJ2-3
v_gene: TRBV6-2/TRBV6-3
CDR3nt: TGTGCCAGCAGTTACTCCGAGAGAAGAGATACGCAGTATTTT
CDR3aa: CASSYSERRDTQYF

d_gene: .
abundance: .
j_gene: TRBJ1-1
v_gene: TRBV5-1
CDR3nt: TGCGCCAGCAGCTTGGGAGGGAACACTGAAGCTTTCTTT
CDR3aa: CASSLGGNTEAFF

d_gene: .
abundance: medium-sized
j_gene: TRBJ2-7
v_gene: TRBV9
CDR3nt: TGTGCCAGCAGCGTAGCTTTAGGACAATACTACGAGCAGTACTTC
CDR3aa: CASSVALGQYYEQYF

d_gene: .
abundance: .
j_gene: TRBJ2-5
v_gene: TRBV5-1
CDR3nt: TGCGCCAGCAGATGGACAGCCCAACAAGAGACCCAGTACTTC
CDR3aa: CASRWTAQQETQYF

d_gene: .
abundance: .
j_gene: TRBJ2-3
v_gene: TRBV29-1
CDR3nt: TGCAGCGTTGGTTGGGGAGTAAGCACAGATACGCAGTATTTT
CDR3aa: CSVGWGVSTDTQYF

d_gene: TRBD2
abundance: .
j_gene: TRBJ2-1
v_gene: TRBV10-3
CDR3nt: TGTGCCATCAGTGGCTTAGCGGGGTCCCTTTACAATGAGCAGTTCTTC
CDR3aa: CAISGLAGSLYNEQFF

d_gene: TRBD2
abundance: .
j_gene: TRBJ2-2
v_gene: TRBV7-3
CDR3nt: TGTGCCAGCAGCCCGAGGCTAGCGGGGACCACCGGGGAGCTGTTTTTT
CDR3aa: CASSPRLAGTTGELFF

d_gene: .
abundance: .
j_gene: TRBJ1-1
v_gene: TRBV10-2
CDR3nt: TGCGCCAGCAGTGGAGGGGAGGATGAAGCTTTCTTT
CDR3aa: CASSGGEDEAFF

d_gene: TRBD1
abundance: once
j_gene: TRBJ1-2
v_gene: TRBV29-1
CDR3nt: TGCAGCGTTGACAGGGGGCTTGGAGGCTACACCTTC
CDR3aa: CSVDRGLGGYTF

d_gene: .
abundance: .
j_gene: TRBJ1-1
v_gene: TRBV2
CDR3nt: TGTGCCAGCAGTGAAGTGGGTGGGGGCGTGGGCACTGAAGCTTTCTTT
CDR3aa: CASSEVGGGVGTEAFF

d_gene: .
abundance: .
j_gene: TRBJ2-5
v_gene: TRBV9
CDR3nt: TGTGCCAGCAGCGTAGAAGTAGGAGGGGAGACCCAGTACTTC
CDR3aa: CASSVEVGGETQYF

d_gene: .
abundance: few
j_gene: TRBJ2-3
v_gene: TRBV7-3
CDR3nt: TGTGCCAGCAGCGCTGGGGGGGATACGCAGTATTTT
CDR3aa: CASSAGGDTQYF

d_gene: TRBD1
abundance: .
j_gene: TRBJ1-5
v_gene: TRBV19
CDR3nt: TGTGCCAGTAGTATCAGCCGGGACAGGGCTCGTCAGCCCCAGCATTTT
CDR3aa: CASSISRDRARQPQHF

d_gene: TRBD1
abundance: .
j_gene: TRBJ1-5
v_gene: TRBV7-2
CDR3nt: TGTGCCAGCAGCGTCGACAGGGGCGATCAGCCCCAGCATTTT
CDR3aa: CASSVDRGDQPQHF

d_gene: .
abundance: .
j_gene: TRBJ2-7
v_gene: TRBV3-1/TRBV3-2
CDR3nt: TGTGCCAGCTCCCCCAACAGGATCACCTACGAGCAGTACTTC
CDR3aa: CASSPNRITYEQYF

d_gene: TRBD2
abundance: .
j_gene: TRBJ2-5
v_gene: TRBV9
CDR3nt: TGTGCCAGCAGCGTAGATAGCGGGGGGCCTCAAGAGACCCAGTACTTC
CDR3aa: CASSVDSGGPQETQYF

d_gene: TRBD2
abundance: .
j_gene: TRBJ2-4
v_gene: TRBV10-3
CDR3nt: TGTGCCATCAGTGAGTCGAGGGAGGGAGTCAAAAACATTCAGTACTTC
CDR3aa: CAISESREGVKNIQYF

d_gene: TRBD2
abundance: .
j_gene: TRBJ2-7
v_gene: TRBV7-8
CDR3nt: TGTGCCAGCAGCTGGACTAGCGGGGGGGCGTACGAGCAGTACTTC
CDR3aa: CASSWTSGGAYEQYF

d_gene: TRBD1
abundance: .
j_gene: TRBJ2-5
v_gene: TRBV5-1
CDR3nt: TGCGCCAGCAGCTTCGCGACAGGGGAAGAGACCCAGTACTTC
CDR3aa: CASSFATGEETQYF

d_gene: .
abundance: .
j_gene: TRBJ2-7
v_gene: TRBV9
CDR3nt: TGTGCCAGCAGCGCCAGGGTATCAGGTGTCGAGCAGTACTTC
CDR3aa: CASSARVSGVEQYF

d_gene: TRBD2
abundance: .
j_gene: TRBJ2-5
v_gene: TRBV7-2
CDR3nt: TGTGCCCACGGGGGAACTAGCGGGCTCCAAGAGACCCAGTACTTC
CDR3aa: CAHGGTSGLQETQYF

d_gene: .
abundance: .
j_gene: TRBJ2-2
v_gene: TRBV9
CDR3nt: TGTGCCAGCAGCGTAGCGGGGGGCCGGAACACCGGGGAGCTGTTTTTT
CDR3aa: CASSVAGGRNTGELFF

d_gene: TRBD2
abundance: .
j_gene: TRBJ2-3
v_gene: TRBV5-1
CDR3nt: TGCGCCAGCAGCTTGGTGGGGCTAGCGGGGATGAGCACAGATACGCAGTATTTT
CDR3aa: CASSLVGLAGMSTDTQYF

d_gene: .
abundance: once
j_gene: TRBJ1-6
v_gene: TRBV27
CDR3nt: TGTGCCAGCAGTATAGGGGTCCCACCCCTCCACTTT
CDR3aa: CASSIGVPPLHF

d_gene: .
abundance: .
j_gene: TRBJ2-5
v_gene: TRBV3-1/TRBV3-2
CDR3nt: TGTGCCAGCAGTCGCTGGAGCGGCGGACAAGAGACCCAGTACTTC
CDR3aa: CASSRWSGGQETQYF

d_gene: .
abundance: .
j_gene: TRBJ2-3
v_gene: TRBV5-5
CDR3nt: TGTGCCAGCAGCTTGCAGCCAGGGGTGGGAACAGATACGCAGTATTTT
CDR3aa: CASSLQPGVGTDTQYF

d_gene: TRBD2
abundance: .
j_gene: TRBJ2-7
v_gene: TRBV3-1/TRBV3-2
CDR3nt: TGTGCCAGCAGCCAAGAATATGGACTAGCGGGGGTACTTAGCTCCTACGAGCAGTACTTC
CDR3aa: CASSQEYGLAGVLSSYEQYF

d_gene: .
abundance: .
j_gene: TRBJ1-1
v_gene: TRBV4-1
CDR3nt: TGCGCCAGCAGCCCTGAGCCGGGGGTGCACACTGAAGCTTTCTTT
CDR3aa: CASSPEPGVHTEAFF

d_gene: TRBD1
abundance: .
j_gene: TRBJ2-7
v_gene: TRBV6-5
CDR3nt: TGTGCCAGCAGTTACTCGGGGACAGGGGAGTACGAGCAGTACTTC
CDR3aa: CASSYSGTGEYEQYF

d_gene: TRBD1
abundance: few
j_gene: TRBJ1-2
v_gene: TRBV5-8
CDR3nt: TGTGCCAGCAGAACTAAGGGGGCCGATGGCTACACCTTC
CDR3aa: CASRTKGADGYTF

d_gene: .
abundance: few
j_gene: TRBJ2-7
v_gene: TRBV6-5
CDR3nt: TGTGCCAGCAGTTACAGTACTAAGGCGGGCGAGCAGTACTTC
CDR3aa: CASSYSTKAGEQYF

d_gene: TRBD1
abundance: .
j_gene: TRBJ1-6
v_gene: TRBV5-1
CDR3nt: TGCGCCAGCAGCTTGGTTGGGACAGAGAATTCACCCCTCCACTTT
CDR3aa: CASSLVGTENSPLHF

d_gene: .
abundance: .
j_gene: TRBJ2-1
v_gene: TRBV2
CDR3nt: TGTGCCAGCAGCTCCGAGCGGGATGAGCAGTTCTTC
CDR3aa: CASSSERDEQFF

d_gene: .
abundance: .
j_gene: TRBJ2-2
v_gene: TRBV9
CDR3nt: TGTGCCAGCAGCGTAGGACCCCGGGCGAACACCGGGGAGCTGTTTTTT
CDR3aa: CASSVGPRANTGELFF

d_gene: .
abundance: .
j_gene: TRBJ2-2
v_gene: TRBV27
CDR3nt: TGTGCCAGCAGTTTAACTATAACCGGGGAGCTGTTTTTT
CDR3aa: CASSLTITGELFF

d_gene: .
abundance: .
j_gene: TRBJ1-1
v_gene: TRBV6-2/TRBV6-3
CDR3nt: TGTGCCAGCAGTGACGGGGTGGAGGCTTTCTTT
CDR3aa: CASSDGVEAFF

d_gene: .
abundance: few
j_gene: TRBJ1-5
v_gene: TRBV7-9
CDR3nt: TGTGCCAGCAGCTTACAAGGGGATCAGCCCCAGCATTTT
CDR3aa: CASSLQGDQPQHF

d_gene: .
abundance: .
j_gene: TRBJ2-5
v_gene: TRBV7-2
CDR3nt: TGTGCCAGCAGCTTATGGGGGGGGGCAACAGAGACCCAGTACTTC
CDR3aa: CASSLWGGATETQYF

d_gene: TRBD1
abundance: .
j_gene: TRBJ1-2
v_gene: TRBV5-1
CDR3nt: TGCGCCAGCAGCATGACAGGGGGCGACTATGGCTACACCTTC
CDR3aa: CASSMTGGDYGYTF

d_gene: .
abundance: .
j_gene: TRBJ2-7
v_gene: TRBV29-1
CDR3nt: TGCAGCGTTGAAGAGGGCTCAGGGGGGACCTACGAGCAGTACTTC
CDR3aa: CSVEEGSGGTYEQYF

d_gene: TRBD2
abundance: .
j_gene: TRBJ2-5
v_gene: TRBV7-3
CDR3nt: TGTGCCAGCAGCCCCACGGGGGGGCGAGAGACCCAGTACTTC
CDR3aa: CASSPTGGRETQYF